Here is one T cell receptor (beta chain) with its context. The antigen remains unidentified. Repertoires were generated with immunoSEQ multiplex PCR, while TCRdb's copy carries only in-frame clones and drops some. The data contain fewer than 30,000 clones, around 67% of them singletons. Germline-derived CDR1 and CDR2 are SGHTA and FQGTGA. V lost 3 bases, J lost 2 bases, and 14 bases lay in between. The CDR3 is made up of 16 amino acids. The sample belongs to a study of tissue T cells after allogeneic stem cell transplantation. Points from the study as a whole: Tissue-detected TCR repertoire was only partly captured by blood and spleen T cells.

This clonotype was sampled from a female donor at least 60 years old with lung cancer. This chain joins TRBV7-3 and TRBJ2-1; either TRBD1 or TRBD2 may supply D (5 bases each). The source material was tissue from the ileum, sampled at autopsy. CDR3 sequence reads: CASSLGVGRAYNEQFF. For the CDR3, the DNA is TGTGCCAGCAGCTTGGGGGTCGGAAGGGCCTACAATGAGCAGTTCTTC. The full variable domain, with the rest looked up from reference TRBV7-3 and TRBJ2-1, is GAGVSQTPSNKVTEKGKYVELRCDPISGHTALYWYRQSLGQGPEFLIYFQGTGAADDSGLPNDRFFAVRPEGSVSTLKIQRTERGDSAVYLCASSLGVGRAYNEQFFGPGTRLTVL.